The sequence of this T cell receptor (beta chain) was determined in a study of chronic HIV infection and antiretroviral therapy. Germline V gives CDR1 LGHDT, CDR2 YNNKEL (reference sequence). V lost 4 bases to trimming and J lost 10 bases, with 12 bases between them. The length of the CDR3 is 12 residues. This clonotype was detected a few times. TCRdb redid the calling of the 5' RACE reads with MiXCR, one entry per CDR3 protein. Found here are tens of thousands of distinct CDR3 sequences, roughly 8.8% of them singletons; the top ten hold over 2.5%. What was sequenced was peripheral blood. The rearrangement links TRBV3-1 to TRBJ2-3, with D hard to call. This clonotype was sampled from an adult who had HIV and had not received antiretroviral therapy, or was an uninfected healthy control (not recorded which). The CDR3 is CASSLIRGPQYF. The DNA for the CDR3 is TGTGCCAGCAGCCTAATCCGAGGACCGCAGTATTTT.